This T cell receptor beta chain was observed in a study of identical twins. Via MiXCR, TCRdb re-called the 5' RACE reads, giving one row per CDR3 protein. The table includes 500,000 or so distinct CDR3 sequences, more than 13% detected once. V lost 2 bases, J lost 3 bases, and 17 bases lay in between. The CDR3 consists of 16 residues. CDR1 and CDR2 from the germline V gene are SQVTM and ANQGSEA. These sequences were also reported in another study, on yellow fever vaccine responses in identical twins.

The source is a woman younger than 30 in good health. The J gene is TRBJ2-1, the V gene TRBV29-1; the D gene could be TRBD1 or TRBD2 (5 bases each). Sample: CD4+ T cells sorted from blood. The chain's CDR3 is CSVEMGVGQGYNEQFF. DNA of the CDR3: TGCAGCGTTGAAATGGGGGTAGGGCAGGGCTACAATGAGCAGTTCTTC.